This is a list of T cell receptor beta chains from one sample in a study of cytomegalovirus exposure and HLA in healthy donors. Assay used: immunoSEQ multiplex PCR; TCRdb lists only in-frame clones, some missing. The data hold about 120,000 clones, with approximately 80% observed a single time. Sequencing was performed on PBMCs. These receptors all stem from a woman between 18 and 29 years old in good health and CMV-seronegative. Each CDR3 is given with its conserved first and last residue. A D gene is named only where the DNA matches it firmly. Where a row states a size, it is once, few, many or the class of an expanded clone; other rows omit it.

j_gene	d_gene	abundance	v_gene	CDR3aa	CDR3nt
TRBJ2-7	TRBD1	.	TRBV5-1	CASSWDSYEQYF	TGCGCCAGCAGCTGGGACAGCTACGAGCAGTACTTC
TRBJ1-1	.	.	TRBV7-2	CASSPTGYTEAFF	TGTGCCAGCAGCCCTACAGGGTACACTGAAGCTTTCTTT
TRBJ1-3	.	.	TRBV12-5	CASGSWKEFSGNTIYF	TGTGCTAGTGGTTCGTGGAAGGAGTTCTCTGGAAACACCATATATTTT
TRBJ2-7	TRBD2	.	TRBV11-2	CASSFGRDYQSYEQYF	TGTGCCAGCAGCTTCGGGCGGGACTACCAATCCTACGAGCAGTACTTC
TRBJ2-1	TRBD2	.	TRBV7-6	CASSPGLAYRNEQFF	TGTGCCAGCAGCCCCGGACTAGCGTACCGCAATGAGCAGTTCTTC
TRBJ2-3	TRBD1	once	TRBV6-1	CASRRQGAGDTQYF	TGTGCCAGCAGACGACAGGGGGCGGGAGATACGCAGTATTTT
TRBJ1-1	.	.	TRBV19	CASRDSDGQNTEAFF	TGTGCCAGTAGAGACTCGGACGGACAAAACACTGAAGCTTTCTTT
TRBJ1-3	.	.	TRBV5-6	CASSVGLGGNTIYF	TGTGCCAGCAGCGTAGGACTAGGCGGAAACACCATATATTTT
TRBJ1-5	.	.	TRBV18	CASRGQINQPQHF	TGTGCCAGCCGAGGACAGATCAATCAGCCCCAGCATTTT
TRBJ1-5	.	.	TRBV7-2	CASSARTGNQPQHF	TGTGCCAGCAGCGCAAGGACAGGCAATCAGCCCCAGCATTTT
TRBJ2-5	TRBD2	.	TRBV7-9	CSSSPIPGLAKETQYF	TGTTCCAGCAGCCCGATACCGGGACTAGCGAAAGAGACCCAGTACTTC
TRBJ2-6	.	.	TRBV14	CASSQSAGGGRRSGANVLTF	TGTGCCAGCAGCCAATCAGCTGGGGGGGGCAGACGCTCTGGGGCCAACGTCCTGACTTTC
TRBJ1-3	.	once	TRBV12-5	CASGALHWGGRRNTIYF	TGTGCTAGTGGGGCACTTCACTGGGGGGGGCGTCGAAACACCATATATTTT
TRBJ2-7	TRBD1	.	TRBV18	CASSLILGGEDEQYF	TGTGCCAGCTCACTCATCCTAGGGGGCGAGGACGAGCAGTACTTC
TRBJ2-7	.	.	TRBV6-1	CASSEEPGHLYEQYF	TGTGCCAGCAGTGAAGAGCCCGGACACCTTTACGAGCAGTACTTC
TRBJ2-4	.	.	TRBV6-5	CASTGRQNSQYF	TGTGCCAGCACCGGCCGGCAGAACAGTCAGTACTTC
TRBJ2-6	.	.	TRBV5-4	CASSLNRVGANVLTF	TGTGCCAGCAGCTTGAATCGGGTAGGGGCCAACGTCCTGACTTTC
TRBJ2-5	TRBD2	.	TRBV19	CASSVLAGAETQYF	TGTGCCAGTAGTGTTCTAGCGGGAGCAGAGACCCAGTACTTC
TRBJ2-2	TRBD1	.	TRBV9	CASSTEGQYTGELFF	TGTGCCAGCAGCACCGAGGGACAGTACACCGGGGAGCTGTTTTTT
TRBJ1-3	.	.	TRBV6-5	CASSPYRSSGSTTYF	TGTGCCAGCAGTCCCTACCGGAGCTCTGGAAGCACCACATATTTT
TRBJ2-5	.	.	TRBV11-2	CASTVSGAFLETQYF	TGTGCCAGCACCGTCAGCGGAGCATTTTTAGAGACCCAGTACTTC
TRBJ2-1	TRBD2	.	TRBV19	CASSETTAGTSGPIGNNEQFF	TGTGCCAGTAGCGAGACGACGGCCGGGACTAGCGGGCCAATAGGAAACAATGAGCAGTTCTTC
TRBJ2-7	.	.	TRBV6-5	CASSSPRASYEQYF	TGTGCCAGCAGTTCCCCCAGGGCCTCCTACGAGCAGTACTTC
TRBJ1-2	.	.	TRBV29-1	CSARTAGGIGYTF	TGCAGCGCCCGGACAGCAGGTGGGATTGGCTACACCTTC
TRBJ2-5	TRBD2	.	TRBV5-4	CASSGGVILAGAGETQYF	TGTGCCAGCAGCGGCGGCGTTATATTAGCGGGGGCCGGGGAGACCCAGTACTTC
TRBJ1-2	.	.	TRBV29-1	CSVEAVPGIGYGYTF	TGCAGCGTTGAAGCGGTTCCCGGGATCGGCTATGGCTACACCTTC